This T cell receptor beta chain came from a study of blood T cell repertoires in COVID-19. Overall study context: The cDNA or gDNA used as material had been derived from T cells, B-cell-depleted T cells, or PBMCs.

V gave up 0 bases and J gave up 3 bases; unmatched junction bases: 9. The CDR3 is 17 amino acids. Germline-derived CDR1 and CDR2 are SGHRS and YFSETQ. The protocol was immunoSEQ multiplex PCR, while the TCRdb copy is restricted to in-frame clones and leaves out a portion. Altogether about 380,000 clones are present, 88% being singletons, with the ten largest covering roughly 1.2%. This sequence originates from a young woman who had recovered from COVID-19. The gene calls are TRBV5-1 and TRBJ2-1, with 7 bases identical to TRBD2. Sequenced input: PBMCs or T cells enriched from blood (not recorded which). CDR3 in DNA: TGCGCCAGCAGCTTGGCCGGGAGCGGGGTCCTCTACAATGAGCAGTTCTTC. Protein sequence: CASSLAGSGVLYNEQFF.